Below are 26 T cell receptor gamma chains sequenced from a single sample in a study of gamma-delta T cells after stem cell transplantation. TCRdb reanalysed the RT-PCR reads via CATT. The table includes approximately 1,200 gamma-chain clones, 16% detected once. Material for sequencing was gamma-delta T cells. The receptors shown here come from a human donor. It is not recorded whose cells these are; they may come from a transplant donor.

A remark on this clone: One junction end disagrees with the germline gene, perhaps due to a read error. J is TRGJP and V is TRGV4. CDR3 length equals 14 residues. CDR1 and CDR2 from the germline V gene are EGSTGY and YDSYTSSV. The CDR3 spells CATCKELGIKIKVF. The CDR3 DNA reads as TGTGCCACCTGTAAAGAGTTGGGCATAAAAATCAAGGTATTT.

This clone has more than one count but fewer than ten. The chain employs TRGV9 and TRGJP. The CDR3 spans 16 residues. Germline CDR1 GITISATS, CDR2 ISYDGTV (reference sequence). The junction had 2 bases not matched to a gene; V was cut back by 2 bases and J by 4 bases. The CDR3 protein is CALWEEQELGKKIKVF. DNA of the CDR3: TGTGCCTTGTGGGAGGAACAAGAGTTGGGCAAAAAAATCAAGGTATTT.

This clone showed up just a few times. V and J are TRGV9 and TRGJP. The CDR3 covers 18 residues. V shed 0 bases and J 0 bases; nucleotides not matched to a gene: 2. Germline CDR1 and CDR2: GITISATS and ISYDGTV (reference sequence). CDR3 coding DNA: TGTGCCTTGTGGGAGGTGCATGGGCAAGAGTTGGGCAAAAAAATCAAGGTATTT. It yields the protein CALWEVHGQELGKKIKVF.

The rearrangement uses TRGV2 and TRGJP1. The CDR3 is 12 amino acids. Germline CDR1 EGSNGY, CDR2 YDSYNSKV. Trimming removed 8 bases from V and 0 bases from J; junction bases left unmatched: 0. The chain's CDR3 is CATYTTGWFKIF. The DNA of the CDR3 is TGTGCCACCTATACCACTGGTTGGTTCAAGATATTT.

Comment on this clone: The junction departs from germline at one end; a sequencing error may be responsible. The V and J genes are TRGV4 and TRGJ1 or TRGJ2. Germline CDR1 is EGSTGY and CDR2 is YDSYTSSV. The CDR3 length is 13 residues. The CDR3 DNA is TGTGCCGCCTGGCCTGAGGGGTTGCGTAAGAAACTCTTT. This translates into CAAWPEGLRKKLF.

Concerning this clone itself: One junction end does not reproduce the germline sequence, and a read error may be involved. The V and J genes are TRGV4 and TRGJP2. This CDR3 region has 12 residues. CDR1 is EGSTGY, CDR2 YDSYTSSV, per germline. This CDR3 reads CASWDGHWIKTF. Written as DNA, the CDR3 is TGTGCCAGCTGGGATGGGCACTGGATCAAGACGTTT.

The chain has TRGV9 and TRGJ1 or TRGJ2. V gave up 2 bases and J gave up 5 bases; unmatched junction bases: 15. Germline-derived CDR1 and CDR2 are GITISATS and ISYDGTV (reference sequence). This CDR3 comprises 16 residues. The CDR3 spells CALWEARLHMDYKKLF. CDR3 DNA sequence: TGTGCCTTGTGGGAGGCCCGGCTGCATATGGATTATAAGAAACTCTTT.

Note on this clone: Other DNA variants within this sample encode the same CDR3. The J gene is TRGJP1, the V gene TRGV8. This CDR3 is 13 amino acids long. V shed 2 bases, J shed 5 bases, and the junction held 2 bases outside the gene matches. Germline V CDR1 and CDR2: VENAVY, YDSYNSRV. CDR3 residues: CATWDNTGWFKIF. Written as DNA, the CDR3 is TGTGCCACCTGGGATAATACTGGTTGGTTCAAGATATTT.

In its sample, this clone was seen a few times. The chain couples TRGV9 to TRGJ1 or TRGJ2. Germline V CDR1 and CDR2: GITISATS, ISYDGTV (reference sequence). The CDR3 loop spans 13 amino acids. The junction had 8 bases not matched to a gene; V was cut back by 2 bases and J by 7 bases. DNA of the CDR3: TGTGCCTTGTGGGAGGGGGGTGGGTATAAGAAACTCTTT. Protein: CALWEGGGYKKLF.

This clone ranks as large. This chain links TRGV3 with TRGJ1 or TRGJ2. This CDR3 region has 13 residues. After removal of 2 bases from V and 4 bases from J, the junction contained 5 bases not matched to a gene. CDR1 and CDR2 from the germline V gene are VTNTFY and YDVSTARD (reference sequence). DNA for the CDR3: TGTGCCACCTGGGACACGATGTATTATAAGAAACTCTTT. Amino acids: CATWDTMYYKKLF.

Concerning this clone itself: With a much larger clone just one base away, this may be a read error. The chain recombines TRGV4 with TRGJ1 or TRGJ2. This CDR3 is 13 amino acids long. The germline V gene has CDR1 EGSTGY and CDR2 YDSYTSSV. CDR3 bases: TGTGCCAACTGGGATCTATGTTATTATAAGAAACTCTTT. Encoded protein: CANWDLCYYKKLF.

Sample share makes this clone large. The chain has TRGV4 and TRGJP2. Unmatched junction bases numbered 3, after V lost 0 bases and J lost 11 bases. Germline CDR1 EGSTGY, CDR2 YDSYTSSV. This CDR3 region has 12 residues. CDR3 nucleotide sequence: TGTGCCACCTGGGATGGGCCCTGGATCAAGACGTTT. Amino acids: CATWDGPWIKTF.

In its sample, this clone was seen a few times. The chain carries TRGV9 and TRGJ1 or TRGJ2. The CDR3 loop spans 16 amino acids. From germline, CDR1 is GITISATS and CDR2 ISYDGTV (reference sequence). V lost 0 bases, J lost 2 bases, and 10 bases stayed unmatched. The CDR3, as DNA: TGTGCCTTGTGGGAGGTGCATTTGGGCCATTATTATAAGAAACTCTTT. It yields the protein CALWEVHLGHYYKKLF.

This clone was recorded once. This clone may be a read error of a much larger clone one base away. This rearrangement joins TRGV9 to TRGJ1 or TRGJ2. The ends lost 3 bases at V and 8 bases at J; junction bases unmatched: 7. Germline V lookup: CDR1 GITISATS, CDR2 ISYDGTV (reference sequence). This CDR3 region has 12 residues. The CDR3 nucleotides read TGTGCCTTGTGGGAGTTTAATAATAAGAAACTCTTT. This sequence encodes CALWEFNNKKLF.

The sample holds a few counts of this clone. This chain uses TRGV9 with TRGJP2. The CDR3 is 15 amino acids. Germline lookup yields CDR1 GITISATS and CDR2 ISYDGTV (reference sequence). With V trimmed by 3 bases and J by 1 base, 5 bases remained unmatched. As DNA, the CDR3 is TGTGCCTTGTGGGAGTGCGGTAGTAGTGATTGGATCAAGACGTTT. Protein product: CALWECGSSDWIKTF.

This clone is labeled large. The CDR3 sequence is CALWEPQKKLF. As DNA, the CDR3 is TGTGCCTTGTGGGAGCCCCAAAAGAAACTCTTT. The chain is built from TRGV9 and TRGJ1 or TRGJ2. CDR1 and CDR2 (germline): GITISATS, ISYDGTV (reference sequence). J lost 10 bases, V lost 3 bases, and 6 bases had no gene match. The CDR3 loop spans 11 amino acids.

This clone was counted between two and nine times. The V call is TRGV4, the J call TRGJ1 or TRGJ2. This CDR3 comprises 14 residues. CDR1 and CDR2 from the germline V gene are EGSTGY and YDSYTSSV. V lost 0 bases and J lost 3; bases outside the gene matches: 5. The CDR3 sequence: CATWDGPSYYKKLF. CDR3 in DNA: TGTGCCACCTGGGATGGGCCGAGTTATTATAAGAAACTCTTT.

Within the sample, this clone is large. This chain joins TRGV4 and TRGJP1. The CDR3 spans 12 residues. V shed 5 bases, J shed 9 bases, and the junction held 6 bases outside the gene matches. Germline CDR1 reads EGSTGY; CDR2 reads YDSYTSSV. The DNA for the CDR3 is TGTGCCACCTGGGGCGTTAGTTGGTTCAAGATATTT. Protein product: CATWGVSWFKIF.

By sample share, this clone is large. Here the CDR3 DNA reads TGTGCCACCTGGGATCCCCGGAGGTGGTTCAAGATATTT. It is translated as CATWDPRRWFKIF. V is TRGV4 and J is TRGJP1. V trimming: 3 bases; J trimming: 11 bases; junction bases outside the gene matches: 9. The CDR3 length is 13 residues. From germline, CDR1 is EGSTGY and CDR2 YDSYTSSV.

Note on this clone: Given a much more abundant clone one base away, this may be a read error. The V call is TRGV9, the J call TRGJ1 or TRGJ2. The CDR3 loop spans 12 amino acids. Germline assignment: CDR1 GITISATS and CDR2 ISYDGTV (reference sequence). The ends lost 4 bases at V and 1 base at J; junction bases unmatched: 1. CDR3 nucleotides: TGTGCCTTGTGGGATAATTATTATAAGAAACTCTTT. Translation gives CALWDNYYKKLF.

Within the sample, this clone is large. V usage is TRGV9 and J usage is TRGJ1 or TRGJ2. The CDR3 spans 16 residues. Germline V gives CDR1 GITISATS, CDR2 ISYDGTV (reference sequence). Trimming cost V 0 bases and J 0 bases; bases outside gene matches: 8. CDR3 loop: CALWEVIGLNYYKKLF. The CDR3, as DNA: TGTGCCTTGTGGGAGGTGATTGGGTTGAATTATTATAAGAAACTCTTT.

The rearrangement links TRGV4 to TRGJ1 or TRGJ2. This CDR3 has 13 amino acids. The V gene end was trimmed by 2 bases and the J gene end by 5 bases; junction bases not matched to a gene: 6. CDR1 EGSTGY and CDR2 YDSYTSSV come from the germline V gene. DNA for the CDR3: TGTGCCACCTGGGATGACGGTGATTATAAGAAACTCTTT. Protein sequence: CATWDDGDYKKLF.

This clone is large within its sample. This chain links TRGV3 with TRGJ1 or TRGJ2. This CDR3 has 15 amino acids. Trimming removed 0 bases from V and 5 bases from J; junction bases left unmatched: 10. The V gene's germline CDR1 is VTNTFY and CDR2 YDVSTARD (reference sequence). CDR3 coding DNA: TGTGCCACCTGGGACAGGCCTGGGGAAGATTATAAGAAACTCTTT. It is translated as CATWDRPGEDYKKLF.

By proportion, this clone is large. This sequence joins TRGV9 and TRGJ1 or TRGJ2. The ends lost 2 bases at V and 0 bases at J; junction bases unmatched: 1. Germline-derived CDR1 and CDR2 are GITISATS and ISYDGTV (reference sequence). The CDR3 spans 13 residues. The CDR3 DNA is TGTGCCTTGTGGGAGGAGAATTATTATAAGAAACTCTTT. This gives the protein CALWEENYYKKLF.

This clone is categorized as large. This chain joins TRGV9 and TRGJ1 or TRGJ2. CDR1 and CDR2 from the germline V gene are GITISATS and ISYDGTV (reference sequence). The junction had 5 bases not matched to a gene; V was cut back by 3 bases and J by 3 bases. This CDR3 region has 13 residues. CDR3 coding DNA: TGTGCCTTGTGGGAGACGATTTATTATAAGAAACTCTTT. Translating gives CALWETIYYKKLF.

This clone was counted a few times. Mismatch with germline at one junction end may stem from a read error. The chain employs TRGV4 and TRGJ1 or TRGJ2. The CDR3 is 15 residues long. Per germline, CDR1 EGSTGY and CDR2 YDSYTSSV. The CDR3, as DNA: TGTGCCACCTGGGATGGATATGACGACGGTTATAAGAAACTCTTC. This gives the protein CATWDGYDDGYKKLF.